The TCR beta chain under discussion was sequenced for a study of monozygotic twins with cystic fibrosis. TCRdb's table, derived via immunoSEQ multiplex PCR, lists solely in-frame clones and lacks some. This table holds 10,000 to 15,000 clones, 75% to 85% found once. This clone came up once. Its specificity is unknown. This CDR3 contains 16 residues. Germline V CDR1 and CDR2: LNHNV, YYDKDF (reference sequence). V dropped 0 bases and J dropped 5; count of bases not matched to a gene: 8. General study points: In 13 of 16 pairs, V gene usage was closest to the co-twin's. Monozygotic CF twins shared more identical nucleotide clonotypes than unrelated patients. No link emerged between shared CDR3 counts and age, concordance or severity.

The sequenced sample consisted of blood. This clonotype was obtained from a man younger than 35 with cystic fibrosis. This chain joins TRBV15 and TRBJ2-5; 8 bases line up with TRBD1. CDR3 in DNA: TGTGCCACCAGCAGAGAGCAGGGGGCCTTTTCGGAGACCCAGTACTTC. It encodes CATSREQGAFSETQYF.